The clone carrying this TCR beta chain appeared many times. iRepertoire HTBI primers and Arm-PCR of CDR3 regions built TCR beta libraries. Using its own MiXCR run on the multiplex PCR reads, TCRdb lists one record per CDR3 protein. The table includes 450,000 to 600,000 distinct CDR3 sequences, approximately 12% detected once. Regarding time point: newly diagnosed GD, antithyroid drugs for less than 3 months. Isolated PBMC RNA provided the starting material for the TCR library. This specimen comes from a study of regulatory T cells in long-lasting Graves disease. About the research overall: Newly diagnosed Graves' patients had taken antithyroid drugs under 3 months.

The same data also went into a second study, on T cells in Graves' hyperthyroidism and ophthalmopathy. That work adds: Blood also held most thyroid clonotypes expanded beyond 0.001. Ophthalmopathy was model-predicted a median around 6.7 months pre-onset.

The specimen was peripheral blood mononuclear cells (PBMCs), collected at new diagnosis, from a patient treated with antithyroid drugs. The receptor was derived from a man under 40 with Graves disease.

This chain's CDR3 is CASDPDRADTQYF. The CDR3 DNA is TGTGCTAGTGACCCAGACAGGGCAGATACGCAGTATTTT. The chain carries TRBV12-5 and TRBJ2-3; 7 bases line up with TRBD1. V lost 7 bases to trimming and J lost 4 bases; unmatched junction nucleotides: 5. CDR1 is LGHNT and CDR2 is FRNRAP in the germline V gene. This CDR3 has 13 residues.